The 10 T cell receptor beta chains below all came from one sample that was sequenced in a study of OX40 agonist ivuxolimab in advanced cancers. This table comes from immunoSEQ multiplex PCR, and its TCRdb copy is limited to in-frame clones, with some not included. The profile shows tens of thousands of clones, about 85% of them singletons. The sample in question was CD4+ or CD8+ T cells sorted from blood, obtained in a trial of the OX40 agonist ivuxolimab. The receptor set was obtained from an adult with an advanced solid tumor such as melanoma, head and neck, liver or kidney cancer.

V is TRBV4-2 and J is TRBJ1-3; 7 nucleotides line up with TRBD1. The V gene end was trimmed by 4 bases and the J gene end by 1 base; junction bases not matched to a gene: 10. Looked up from germline, CDR1 is LGHNA and CDR2 is YNFKEQ. This CDR3 has 17 residues. The CDR3 reads CASSPGIEGASGNTIYF. CDR3 nucleotide sequence: TGTGCCAGCAGCCCAGGGATTGAGGGGGCATCTGGAAACACCATATATTTT.

The J gene is TRBJ2-7, the V gene TRBV4-2; D possibly corresponds to TRBD1 (6 bases). The CDR3 contains 13 residues. CDR1 and CDR2 from the germline V gene are LGHNA and YNFKEQ. Trimming stripped 2 bases from V and 6 bases from J, with 11 bases between. DNA of the CDR3: TGTGCCAGCAGCCAACAGCAGGGGCTCGAGCAGTACTTC. Its translation: CASSQQQGLEQYF.

J is TRBJ2-2 and V is TRBV12-5; D not resolved. Trimming left V 1 base short and J 5 bases short, with 5 bases between. CDR1 and CDR2 from the germline V gene are LGHNT and FRNRAP. This CDR3 has 13 residues. The CDR3 bases are TGTGCTAGTGGTTTGGGGATTACCGGGGAGCTGTTTTTT. This translates into CASGLGITGELFF. The entire variable domain, with the rest obtained from reference TRBV12-5 and TRBJ2-2, is as follows: DARVTQTPRHKVTEMGQEVTMRCQPILGHNTVFWYRQTMMQGLELLAYFRNRAPLDDSGMPKDRFSAEMPDATLATLKIQPSEPRDSAVYFCASGLGITGELFFGEGSRLTVL.

This chain links TRBV30 with TRBJ1-5; the D gene is possibly TRBD1 (5 bases). This CDR3 spans 15 amino acids. Per germline, CDR1 GTSNPN and CDR2 SVGIG (reference sequence). V shed 2 bases and J shed 7 bases, with 18 bases lying between them. As DNA, the CDR3 is TGTGCCTGGAGTAGGGGACTCACCTACGGCCAGCCCCAGCATTTT. It yields the protein CAWSRGLTYGQPQHF.

The chain couples TRBV7-9 to TRBJ1-2; tentatively, D is TRBD1 (6 bases). The CDR3 totals 13 residues. Trimming stripped 1 base from V and 5 bases from J, with 8 bases between. The germline CDR1 and CDR2 sequences are SEHNR and FQNEAQ (reference sequence). The CDR3 DNA reads as TGTGCCAGCAGCTTAGAACAGGGTTATGGCTACACCTTC. Protein product: CASSLEQGYGYTF.

The chain joins TRBV2 to TRBJ1-6; D possibly corresponds to TRBD1 (5 bases). The germline V gene has CDR1 SNHLY and CDR2 FYNNEI. This CDR3 is built from 15 residues. V lost 2 bases to trimming and J lost 10 bases, with 15 bases between them. The CDR3 sequence is CASSEYGTLESPLHF. The CDR3 DNA is TGTGCCAGCAGTGAATATGGGACTTTGGAGTCACCCCTCCACTTT.

V gene TRBV19 combines with J gene TRBJ2-2, with D perhaps TRBD2 (5 bases). The CDR3 is 14 amino acids. The germline V gene has CDR1 LNHDA and CDR2 SQIVND (reference sequence). The V end lost 6 bases, the J end lost 6 bases, and 14 bases lay between the germline ends. This CDR3 is CASSIPGGPGELFF. For the CDR3, the DNA is TGTGCCAGTAGCATCCCTGGAGGACCCGGGGAGCTGTTTTTT.

This chain connects TRBV7-2 to TRBJ1-5; D remains ambiguous. The V gene's germline CDR1 is SGHTA and CDR2 FQGNSA. This CDR3 region has 13 residues. V lost 5 bases and J 5 bases, leaving 10 bases between the germline ends. CDR3 loop: CASSPWVDQPQHF. The CDR3 DNA reads as TGTGCCAGCAGCCCCTGGGTGGATCAGCCCCAGCATTTT.

This sequence joins TRBV14 and TRBJ2-7, with 8 bases lining up with TRBD1. After removal of 4 bases from V and 4 bases from J, the junction contained 9 bases not matched to a gene. Germline lookup yields CDR1 SGHDN and CDR2 FVKESK. The length of the CDR3 is 15 residues. The CDR3 coding sequence is TGTGCCAGCAGCCCGTCCCAACAGGGGGTATACGAGCAGTACTTC. Translated, it gives CASSPSQQGVYEQYF. The full variable domain, rest sourced from reference TRBV14 and TRBJ2-7, is EAGVTQFPSHSVIEKGQTVTLRCDPISGHDNLYWYRRVMGKEIKFLLHFVKESKQDESGMPNNRFLAERTGGTYSTLKVQPAELEDSGVYFCASSPSQQGVYEQYFGPGTRLTVT.

The V gene is TRBV6-5, the J gene TRBJ2-1; 14 nucleotides align to TRBD2. Germline CDR1 and CDR2: MNHEY and SVGAGI. This CDR3 is built from 15 residues. With 5 bases clipped from V and 6 bases from J, the junction kept 3 bases outside the gene matches. The CDR3 loop reads CASSGTSGGVNEQFF. The DNA for the CDR3 is TGTGCCAGCAGTGGGACTAGCGGGGGTGTCAATGAGCAGTTCTTC.